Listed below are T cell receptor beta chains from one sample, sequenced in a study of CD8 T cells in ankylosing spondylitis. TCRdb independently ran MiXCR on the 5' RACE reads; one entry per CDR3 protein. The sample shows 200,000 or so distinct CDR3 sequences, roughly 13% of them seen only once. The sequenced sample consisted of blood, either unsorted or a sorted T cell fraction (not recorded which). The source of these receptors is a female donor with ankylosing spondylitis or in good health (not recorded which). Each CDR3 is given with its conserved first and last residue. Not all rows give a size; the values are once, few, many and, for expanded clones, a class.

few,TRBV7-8,CASSSLGLAGHNEQFF
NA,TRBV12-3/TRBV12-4,CASSRTVVAETQYF
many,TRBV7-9,CASRSGGLAEAFF
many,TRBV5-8,CASSYVRASTDTQYF
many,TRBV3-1,CASSQVEREQYF
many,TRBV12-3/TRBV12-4,CASMGTGLGYGYTF
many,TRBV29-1,CSASIAQSSTDTQYF
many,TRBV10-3,CAIMGKRTDTQYF
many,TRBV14,CASSQNEYSLEQYF
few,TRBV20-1,CSASPRQNTEAFF
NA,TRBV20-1,CSARELVGEVGEQFF
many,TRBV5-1,CASSQGTEAFF
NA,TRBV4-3,CASSQDRASMNEQFF
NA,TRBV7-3,CASSLQPSGGTGELFF
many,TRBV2,CASRRQGTSYTF
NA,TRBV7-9,CASTLSGAYEQYF
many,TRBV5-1,CASSPRQGLNEQYF
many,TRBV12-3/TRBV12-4,CASSPRRNTIYF
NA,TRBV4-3,CASSPGTSGGAYEQYF
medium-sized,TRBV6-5,CASSPVGGRPDTQYF
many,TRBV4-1,CASSQGPGGTDTQYF
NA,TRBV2,CASSKTGVRTEAFF
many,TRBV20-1,CSASRTGGRTDTQYF
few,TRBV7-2,CASSLSASDTQYF
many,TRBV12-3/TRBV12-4,CASSLEGRAQPQHF
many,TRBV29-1,CSVGQGRVYEQYF
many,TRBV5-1,CASSLIADNTGELFF
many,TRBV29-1,CSARVGATNEKLFF
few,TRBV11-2,CASSYLRDRRTDTQYF